This TCR beta chain originates from a study of blood T cell repertoires in COVID-19. The method was immunoSEQ multiplex PCR; TCRdb's version includes in-frame clones alone and lacks a portion of them. Among hundreds of thousands of clones, 75% to 90% were seen once, and the ten largest hold 0.72%. CDR3 length: 17 amino acids. Germline V gene lookup returns CDR1 SEHNR and CDR2 FQNEAQ (reference sequence). The J segment lost 2 bases and the V segment lost 2 bases, leaving 8 bases of the junction unmatched. This TCR was recovered from a man aged 35 to 55 with acute or convalescent COVID-19. Source material: peripheral blood. The gene calls are TRBV7-9 and TRBJ2-7; 11 bases map to TRBD1. CDR3 sequence reads: CASSLRDRGEGPYEQYF. The CDR3 region has the DNA TGTGCCAGCAGCTTACGGGACAGGGGGGAAGGCCCCTACGAGCAGTACTTC.